These T cell receptor beta chains were read from a single sample in a study of T cell responses to AZD1222 COVID-19 vaccine. TCRdb's table, derived via immunoSEQ multiplex PCR, lists solely in-frame clones and lacks some. The repertoire holds about 75,000 clones, with about 91% as singletons. The material was peripheral blood, obtained 28 days after the second dose of the MenACWY control vaccine. These receptor sequences come from an adult who received the MenACWY meningococcal vaccine as a control. The CDR3 runs from the conserved cysteine through the conserved F or W. A D gene is named only where the DNA matches it firmly. A row's size may be missing; if present it is once, few, many or a size class.

DNA: TGTGCCAGCAACACAGGTGACGAGGGGGAAAAACTGTTTTTT
CDR3: CASNTGDEGEKLFF
J: TRBJ1-4
length: 14
size: NA
D: NA
V: TRBV28

DNA: TGTGCCAGCAGACCGACAGGGGGAAAGTATGGCTACACCTTC
CDR3: CASRPTGGKYGYTF
J: TRBJ1-2
length: 14
size: NA
D: TRBD1
V: TRBV7-8

DNA: TGCGCCAGCCTACAGGGGGCTGGCACAGATACGCAGTATTTT
CDR3: CASLQGAGTDTQYF
J: TRBJ2-3
length: 14
size: NA
D: TRBD1
V: TRBV5-1

DNA: TGTGCCAGCTCACCCGGGATCTCGAATGGGGCCCAGCATTTT
CDR3: CASSPGISNGAQHF
J: TRBJ1-5
length: 14
size: once
D: NA
V: TRBV18

DNA: TGTGCCAGCAGTTTGCTAGCGGGGGTCACAGATACGCAGTATTTT
CDR3: CASSLLAGVTDTQYF
J: TRBJ2-3
length: 15
size: NA
D: TRBD2
V: TRBV27

DNA: TGTGCCAGCAGAACGAAGACAGGGGGCATCTATAATTCACCCCTCCACTTT
CDR3: CASRTKTGGIYNSPLHF
J: TRBJ1-6
length: 17
size: NA
D: TRBD1
V: TRBV27

DNA: TGTGCCAGTAGCGGGCCCAACTATGGCTACACCTTC
CDR3: CASSGPNYGYTF
J: TRBJ1-2
length: 12
size: NA
D: NA
V: TRBV19

DNA: TGTGCCAGCTCACCAGGCAAAGAGCAGATTGAGCAGTTCTTC
CDR3: CASSPGKEQIEQFF
J: TRBJ2-1
length: 14
size: NA
D: NA
V: TRBV18

DNA: TGCGCCAGCAGCTTGACGGGGACAGGGCGCTCCTACAATGAGCAGTTCTTC
CDR3: CASSLTGTGRSYNEQFF
J: TRBJ2-1
length: 17
size: NA
D: TRBD1
V: TRBV5-1

DNA: TGTGCCAGCTCCCGTGGATCATCCCCCGCCGGGGAGCTGTTTTTT
CDR3: CASSRGSSPAGELFF
J: TRBJ2-2
length: 15
size: NA
D: NA
V: TRBV14

DNA: TGTGCCAGCAGCTACAGGACAGGGGGCGTCGCTAACTATGGCTACACCTTC
CDR3: CASSYRTGGVANYGYTF
J: TRBJ1-2
length: 17
size: NA
D: TRBD1
V: TRBV7-2

DNA: TGTGCCAGCAGTTACCGACAGGGGGGGTACGAGCAGTACTTC
CDR3: CASSYRQGGYEQYF
J: TRBJ2-7
length: 14
size: NA
D: TRBD1
V: TRBV6-2/TRBV6-3

DNA: TGTGCCAGCAGCTTAGAGATATCTGAAGCTTTCTTT
CDR3: CASSLEISEAFF
J: TRBJ1-1
length: 12
size: NA
D: NA
V: TRBV7-2

DNA: TGTGCCAGCAAAGGCGGGGCGAACACCGGGGAGCTGTTTTTT
CDR3: CASKGGANTGELFF
J: TRBJ2-2
length: 14
size: NA
D: NA
V: TRBV2

DNA: TGTGCCAGCAGCCCCGGACTAGTCCGGGAGACCCAGTACTTC
CDR3: CASSPGLVRETQYF
J: TRBJ2-5
length: 14
size: NA
D: TRBD2
V: TRBV5-8

DNA: TGTGCCAGTAGTATCTCCAGCAATGGCAATCAGCCCCAGCATTTT
CDR3: CASSISSNGNQPQHF
J: TRBJ1-5
length: 15
size: NA
D: NA
V: TRBV19

DNA: TGTGCCAGCAGTTCCGGGACAGGGCCTTACGAGCAGTACTTC
CDR3: CASSSGTGPYEQYF
J: TRBJ2-7
length: 14
size: NA
D: TRBD1
V: TRBV27

DNA: TGTGCCAGCAGCCAAACTGAATGGGTTGATGAAAAACTGTTTTTT
CDR3: CASSQTEWVDEKLFF
J: TRBJ1-4
length: 15
size: NA
D: NA
V: TRBV3-1/TRBV3-2

DNA: TGCAGTGCTAGAACAGGGGACGAGCAGTACTTC
CDR3: CSARTGDEQYF
J: TRBJ2-7
length: 11
size: NA
D: TRBD1
V: TRBV20-1

DNA: TGCGCCAGCAGCTTGGTGGTAGGGACAGCTAACTATGGCTACACCTTC
CDR3: CASSLVVGTANYGYTF
J: TRBJ1-2
length: 16
size: NA
D: TRBD1
V: TRBV5-1

DNA: TGTGCCAGCAGTTCCACTTCAGGGTTGGGAACTAACGAGCAGTACTTC
CDR3: CASSSTSGLGTNEQYF
J: TRBJ2-7
length: 16
size: NA
D: NA
V: TRBV6-5

DNA: TGTGCCAGCAGCCTCCCACGGTCTGTCCGACGGCAAGAGACCCAGTACTTC
CDR3: CASSLPRSVRRQETQYF
J: TRBJ2-5
length: 17
size: NA
D: NA
V: TRBV3-1/TRBV3-2

DNA: TGCGCCAGCAGCTCCGGGGCGGGGTATGCTAATGAAAAACTGTTTTTT
CDR3: CASSSGAGYANEKLFF
J: TRBJ1-4
length: 16
size: NA
D: NA
V: TRBV5-1

DNA: TGTGCCAGTACCTCCCCGGGCGCCGGGGAGCTGTTTTTT
CDR3: CASTSPGAGELFF
J: TRBJ2-2
length: 13
size: NA
D: NA
V: TRBV19

DNA: TGTGCCTGGAGTGGGGCCAGTTGGGGAGTTGGGCAGCCCCAGCATTTT
CDR3: CAWSGASWGVGQPQHF
J: TRBJ1-5
length: 16
size: once
D: NA
V: TRBV30

DNA: TGTGCCTGGAGGCGGGGGGGGGCTATGGGTTCACCCCTCCACTTT
CDR3: CAWRRGGAMGSPLHF
J: TRBJ1-6
length: 15
size: NA
D: NA
V: TRBV30

DNA: TGTGCCAGTAGTATCCAAAGGATGAACACTGAAGCTTTCTTT
CDR3: CASSIQRMNTEAFF
J: TRBJ1-1
length: 14
size: once
D: NA
V: TRBV19

DNA: TGTGCCAGCAGCCGGGACTCCCTACACCGGGTGGGACTGTTTTTT
CDR3: CASSRDSLHRVGLFF
J: TRBJ2-2
length: 15
size: NA
D: NA
V: TRBV27

DNA: TGTGCCAGCAGCTACAACAGGGGCGATTCACCCCTCCACTTT
CDR3: CASSYNRGDSPLHF
J: TRBJ1-6
length: 14
size: NA
D: TRBD1
V: TRBV5-4

DNA: TGTGCCAGCAGCCATATCACAGGGGCAGTCACTGAAGCTTTCTTT
CDR3: CASSHITGAVTEAFF
J: TRBJ1-1
length: 15
size: NA
D: TRBD1
V: TRBV3-1/TRBV3-2

DNA: TGTGCCAGCAGCAGAGGAAGGGGAGCGGGTGAGCAGTTCTTC
CDR3: CASSRGRGAGEQFF
J: TRBJ2-1
length: 14
size: once
D: NA
V: TRBV7-9

DNA: TGTGCCAGTAGCGGCGGACTGATTAGCAATCAGCCCCAGCATTTT
CDR3: CASSGGLISNQPQHF
J: TRBJ1-5
length: 15
size: NA
D: NA
V: TRBV19

DNA: TGTGCCTGGACCCGATTTCCGGAACAGCGTTTTGGAAACACCATATATTTT
CDR3: CAWTRFPEQRFGNTIYF
J: TRBJ1-3
length: 17
size: NA
D: NA
V: TRBV30

DNA: TGTGCCAGTTCCCCTCTAGGGATGAACACTGAAGCTTTCTTT
CDR3: CASSPLGMNTEAFF
J: TRBJ1-1
length: 14
size: NA
D: NA
V: TRBV19

DNA: TGTGCCAGCAGCCAAGACTCCGGGGAGCTGTTTTTT
CDR3: CASSQDSGELFF
J: TRBJ2-2
length: 12
size: NA
D: NA
V: TRBV3-1/TRBV3-2

DNA: TGTGCCAGCAGTAGACAGGGGGGGGTCCGGGATGAGCAGTTCTTC
CDR3: CASSRQGGVRDEQFF
J: TRBJ2-1
length: 15
size: NA
D: TRBD1
V: TRBV6-6

DNA: TGTGCCAGCAGGGACTATAGCGGGGGGGCAGATACGCAGTATTTT
CDR3: CASRDYSGGADTQYF
J: TRBJ2-3
length: 15
size: NA
D: TRBD2
V: TRBV2

DNA: TGTGCCAGCAGATACGACAGCAATAGCAATCAGCCCCAGCATTTT
CDR3: CASRYDSNSNQPQHF
J: TRBJ1-5
length: 15
size: NA
D: NA
V: TRBV28

DNA: TGTGCCAGCAGTTACTCGGGGGCGAACACTGAAGCTTTCTTT
CDR3: CASSYSGANTEAFF
J: TRBJ1-1
length: 14
size: NA
D: NA
V: TRBV6-5

DNA: TGTGCCAGCAGTTCTCCCAGAAGCGCTGAAGCTTTCTTT
CDR3: CASSSPRSAEAFF
J: TRBJ1-1
length: 13
size: NA
D: NA
V: TRBV12-3/TRBV12-4

DNA: TGTGCCAGCAGCTTAATGTCCGGCGATGGCTACACCTTC
CDR3: CASSLMSGDGYTF
J: TRBJ1-2
length: 13
size: NA
D: NA
V: TRBV7-2

DNA: TGTGCCAGCAGCTCGGACAGGGATGTCTACGAGCAGTACTTC
CDR3: CASSSDRDVYEQYF
J: TRBJ2-7
length: 14
size: NA
D: TRBD1
V: TRBV27

DNA: TGTGCCAGCAGTTTAGTGGGGTCCCCCTACGAGCAGTACTTC
CDR3: CASSLVGSPYEQYF
J: TRBJ2-7
length: 14
size: once
D: NA
V: TRBV27

DNA: TGTGCCAGTAGTATAAAGAGGGGAACTGAAGCTTTCTTT
CDR3: CASSIKRGTEAFF
J: TRBJ1-1
length: 13
size: NA
D: NA
V: TRBV19

DNA: TGCGCCAGCAGCTTGGGACAGGATAATTCACCCCTCCACTTT
CDR3: CASSLGQDNSPLHF
J: TRBJ1-6
length: 14
size: few
D: NA
V: TRBV5-1

DNA: TGTGCCAGCAGTTTAAGGTCTGGAAACACCATATATTTT
CDR3: CASSLRSGNTIYF
J: TRBJ1-3
length: 13
size: NA
D: NA
V: TRBV12-3/TRBV12-4

DNA: TGTGCCAGCAGTTTAGAAGCCGGAGGGGCAACTAATGAAAAACTGTTTTTT
CDR3: CASSLEAGGATNEKLFF
J: TRBJ1-4
length: 17
size: few
D: NA
V: TRBV28

DNA: TGTGCCAGTAAGCCCAGGGGCGCTGGGATCGGGGAGCTGTTTTTT
CDR3: CASKPRGAGIGELFF
J: TRBJ2-2
length: 15
size: once
D: NA
V: TRBV19

DNA: TGTGCCAGCAAACTGGGGAATAGTGACTATGGCTACACCTTC
CDR3: CASKLGNSDYGYTF
J: TRBJ1-2
length: 14
size: NA
D: NA
V: TRBV2

DNA: TGTGCCAGCAGCCAAGCTAGGGTTGAGACCCAGTACTTC
CDR3: CASSQARVETQYF
J: TRBJ2-5
length: 13
size: NA
D: NA
V: TRBV11-2

DNA: TGTGCCAGCAGTGAAAGGGATGCCGCTCGTAGCAACGAGCAGTACTTC
CDR3: CASSERDAARSNEQYF
J: TRBJ2-7
length: 16
size: NA
D: NA
V: TRBV2

DNA: TGTGCCACTGCCCCCGGCAGGGCCGGGGACAATGAGCAGTTCTTC
CDR3: CATAPGRAGDNEQFF
J: TRBJ2-1
length: 15
size: NA
D: NA
V: TRBV24-1

DNA: TGTGCCACCAGCAGAGGGGCGGGGTCGCCCGGGGAGCTGTTTTTT
CDR3: CATSRGAGSPGELFF
J: TRBJ2-2
length: 15
size: NA
D: NA
V: TRBV15